The 30 T cell receptor beta chains listed next were all sequenced from one sample in a study of blood T cell repertoires in COVID-19. Data came from immunoSEQ multiplex PCR; TCRdb stores just in-frame clones and leaves some out. The table shows a few hundred thousand clones, with 86% occurring only once. The sample comprised peripheral blood. These receptors originate from a woman between 45 and 60 years old with acute or convalescent COVID-19.

This clone came up a few times. The chain's CDR3 is CSASSAGRFSGYTF. The CDR3, as DNA: TGCAGTGCTAGTTCGGCAGGGAGGTTTAGTGGCTACACCTTC. V and J are TRBV20-1 and TRBJ1-2, with D possibly TRBD1 on 5 matching bases. Germline-derived CDR1 and CDR2 are DFQATT and SNEGSKA (reference sequence). V lost 3 bases, J lost 7 bases, and 18 bases lay in between. The CDR3 consists of 14 residues.

The count of this clone is one. The chain recombines TRBV9 with TRBJ1-2, with D uncertain. Germline CDR1 reads SGDLS; CDR2 reads YYNGEE. V dropped 3 bases and J dropped 7 bases, with 19 bases sitting between them. CDR3 size: 15 residues. The CDR3 sequence: CASSGNPGDMSGYTF. The CDR3 DNA reads TGTGCCAGCAGCGGAAATCCGGGAGATATGAGTGGCTACACCTTC.

This rearrangement joins TRBV11-2 to TRBJ2-5; TRBD1 matches at 8 bases. The CDR3 length is 14 residues. With V trimmed by 5 bases and J by 5 bases, 7 bases remained unmatched. Germline CDR1 and CDR2: SGHAT and FQNNGV. The CDR3 here is CASSTRQGRETQYF. The CDR3 DNA reads TGTGCCAGCAGCACCCGACAGGGGCGGGAGACCCAGTACTTC.

This sequence joins TRBV6-4 and TRBJ2-1, with D possibly TRBD2 on 6 matching bases. V gave up 4 bases and J gave up 4 bases, with 14 bases separating them. CDR1 MRHNA and CDR2 SNTAGT come from the germline V gene. The CDR3 is 15 residues long. CDR3 nucleotide sequence: TGTGCCAGCAGTGTTTCACTAGCCCAATACAATGAGCAGTTCTTC. As protein: CASSVSLAQYNEQFF.

V usage is TRBV15 and J usage is TRBJ2-7; D is perhaps TRBD1 (5 bases). The CDR3 consists of 14 residues. The V and J ends lost 2 bases and 3 bases respectively, with 11 bases between them. Germline assignment: CDR1 LNHNV and CDR2 YYDKDF (reference sequence). The CDR3 nucleotides read TGTGCCACCAGCAGACAGGGAAGTAACTACGAGCAGTACTTC. Its translation is CATSRQGSNYEQYF.

CDR3 coding DNA: TGTGCCAGCAGCCAGTTGGGGGGGGCCTCCTACGAGCAGTACTTC. Protein product: CASSQLGGASYEQYF. The gene calls are TRBV3-1 (or the pseudogene TRBV3-2) and TRBJ2-7; D might be TRBD2 (7 bases). Germline CDR1 and CDR2: LGHDT and YNNKEL (reference sequence). This CDR3 contains 15 residues. The V end was cut by 3 bases, the J end by 0 bases, with 12 bases between.

The chain carries TRBV28 and TRBJ2-7; 10 bases align to TRBD1. Trimming at V came to 3 bases and at J to 7 bases, leaving 6 bases not matched to a gene. The germline V gene has CDR1 MDHEN and CDR2 SYDVKM. CDR3 length: 14 amino acids. CDR3 sequence: CASSLGDRGWEQYF. The CDR3 DNA follows: TGTGCCAGCAGTTTGGGGGACAGGGGTTGGGAGCAGTACTTC.

This chain joins TRBV28 and TRBJ2-5; TRBD1 matches 8 bases. This CDR3 is 14 amino acids long. Trimming took 3 bases from V and 4 from J; bases not matched to a gene: 4. Germline loops: CDR1 MDHEN, CDR2 SYDVKM. CDR3 nucleotides: TGTGCCAGCAGTTTTGACAGGGGAAGAGAGACCCAGTACTTC. Its translation is CASSFDRGRETQYF.

The V and J genes are TRBV28 and TRBJ2-7, with D possibly being TRBD1 (5 bases). The V gene lost 3 bases and the J gene lost 3 bases, with 6 bases spanning the gap. CDR1 MDHEN and CDR2 SYDVKM come from the germline V gene. This CDR3 is 12 amino acids long. CDR3 nucleotides: TGTGCCAGCAGTTTCGACAGCTACGAGCAGTACTTC. It encodes CASSFDSYEQYF.

V and J are TRBV19 and TRBJ2-2; TRBD1 aligns across 8 bases. With V trimmed by 4 bases and J by 6 bases, 7 bases remained unmatched. The germline V gene encodes CDR1 LNHDA and CDR2 SQIVND (reference sequence). The CDR3 contains 15 residues. DNA of the CDR3: TGTGCCAGTAGTAAGGACAGGGAGTTGGCCGGGGAGCTGTTTTTT. Translated: CASSKDRELAGELFF.

This clone came up once. This chain uses TRBV27 with TRBJ1-5; possibly TRBD1 for D (6 bases). Germline V gene sequence: CDR1 MNHEY, CDR2 SMNVEV (reference sequence). The germline V and J ends were trimmed by 8 bases and 1 base, with 12 bases remaining between them. The CDR3 covers 14 residues. CDR3 protein: CASRRGSSNQPQHF. The CDR3 region has the DNA TGTGCCAGCCGCAGGGGTTCGAGCAATCAGCCCCAGCATTTT.

Worth noting for this clone: At one of its ends the junction is not consistent with the germline gene, which may arise from a read error. This same CDR3 is encoded by further DNA sequences in the sample. The chain employs TRBV12-3 or TRBV12-4 and TRBJ2-1; D unclear. The CDR3 is made up of 13 amino acids. CDR3 loop: CASSSSGYNEQFF. CDR3 coding DNA: TGTGCCAGTAGTTCTTCCGGGTACAATGAGCAGTTCTTC.

The chain couples TRBV27 to TRBJ2-7, with D possibly matching TRBD1 (5 bases). The ends were cut back, 4 bases at V and 6 bases at J, with 22 bases in the middle. This CDR3 is built from 16 residues. Germline CDR1 reads MNHEY; CDR2 reads SMNVEV (reference sequence). CDR3 in amino acids: CASSSAAGEKGFEQYF. CDR3 DNA: TGTGCCAGCAGTTCCGCCGCCGGTGAAAAGGGGTTCGAGCAGTACTTC.

The gene calls are TRBV19 and TRBJ2-7; 15 nucleotides agree with TRBD2. From germline, CDR1 is LNHDA and CDR2 SQIVND (reference sequence). Unmatched junction bases numbered 1, after V lost 6 bases and J lost 1 base. There are 15 residues in the CDR3. The chain's CDR3 is CASRGLAGGSYEQYF. The CDR3 DNA reads TGTGCCAGTAGGGGACTAGCGGGAGGATCCTACGAGCAGTACTTC. The variable domain in full, with the rest retrieved from reference TRBV19 and TRBJ2-7, is DGGITQSPKYLFRKEGQNVTLSCEQNLNHDAMYWYRQDPGQGLRLIYYSQIVNDFQKGDIAEGYSVSREKKESFPLTVTSAQKNPTAFYLCASRGLAGGSYEQYFGPGTRLTVT.

This clone was counted between two and nine times. This sequence joins TRBV14 and TRBJ2-5; 9 bases match TRBD1. The V gene end was trimmed by 3 bases and the J gene end by 6 bases; junction bases not matched to a gene: 11. This CDR3 is built from 16 residues. Germline V gene data show CDR1 as SGHDN and CDR2 as FVKESK. The CDR3 protein is CASSHWTGAEKKTQYF. CDR3 coding DNA: TGTGCCAGCAGCCATTGGACAGGGGCCGAAAAAAAGACCCAGTACTTC.

The V and J genes are TRBV7-2 and TRBJ2-1; 8 nucleotides align to TRBD1. J gave up 3 bases and V 5 bases, and 6 bases lay outside the gene matches. Germline CDR1 reads SGHTA; CDR2 reads FQGNSA. There are 15 residues in the CDR3. The CDR3: CASSPRTGYYNEQFF. The DNA of the CDR3 is TGTGCCAGCAGCCCCCGGACAGGGTACTACAATGAGCAGTTCTTC.

V gene TRBV30 combines with J gene TRBJ2-5; TRBD1 agrees at 7 bases. Germline V gene sequence: CDR1 GTSNPN, CDR2 SVGIG (reference sequence). V lost 5 bases to trimming and J lost 2 bases; unmatched junction nucleotides: 5. CDR3 length: 13 amino acids. The CDR3 DNA follows: TGTGCCTGGCTCCCGGGACAGCAAGAGACCCAGTACTTC. It encodes CAWLPGQQETQYF.

This clone was detected a few times. CDR3 nucleotides: TGCGCCAGCAGTGAGGGACTGATGTATGAAAAACTGTTTTTT. Encoded protein: CASSEGLMYEKLFF. The rearrangement joins TRBV10-2 to TRBJ1-4; no clear D gene. Germline CDR1 is WSHSY and CDR2 is SAAADI. The CDR3 covers 14 residues. V was cut by 2 bases and J by 6 bases, with 10 bases left in between.

J is TRBJ2-7 and V is TRBV3-1 (or the pseudogene TRBV3-2); 12 nucleotides agree with TRBD2. The CDR3 is 16 residues long. Germline V lookup: CDR1 LGHDT, CDR2 YNNKEL (reference sequence). J gave up 1 base and V 4 bases, and 5 bases lay outside the gene matches. CDR3 in amino acids: CASSPDTSGRSYEQYF. In DNA, the CDR3 is TGTGCCAGCAGCCCCGATACTAGCGGGAGGTCCTACGAGCAGTACTTC.

The chain couples TRBV19 to TRBJ1-4; TRBD1 matches at 7 bases. The germline V gene encodes CDR1 LNHDA and CDR2 SQIVND (reference sequence). This CDR3 has 14 residues. Trimming removed 7 bases from V and 6 bases from J; junction bases left unmatched: 8. CDR3 coding DNA: TGTGCCAGTAAAAGGGGGCGGCGGGATGAAAAACTGTTTTTT. Amino acids: CASKRGRRDEKLFF.

The chain employs TRBV9 and TRBJ2-7; D is perhaps TRBD1 (5 bases). The CDR3 contains 15 residues. Trimming removed 0 bases at V and 7 bases at J, with 17 bases between. CDR1 is SGDLS, CDR2 YYNGEE, per germline. The CDR3 DNA is TGTGCCAGCAGCGTAGATTACAGGAACCGTGATGAGCAGTACTTC. Protein: CASSVDYRNRDEQYF.

The chain uses TRBV18 and TRBJ2-6, with 9 bases lining up with TRBD2. Germline loops: CDR1 KGHSH, CDR2 LQKENI. CDR3 size: 19 residues. V lost 2 bases, J lost 0 bases, and 8 bases stayed unmatched. The CDR3 coding sequence is TGTGCCAGCTCACCAGGGTCTGTTAGCGGGAGCTCTGGGGCCAACGTCCTGACTTTC. Translating gives CASSPGSVSGSSGANVLTF.

This rearrangement joins TRBV9 to TRBJ2-1, with TRBD2 matching 7 bases. The germline V gene encodes CDR1 SGDLS and CDR2 YYNGEE. Losses at the gene ends were 4 bases for V and 0 bases for J; bases not matched to a gene: 7. CDR3 size: 16 residues. The CDR3 reads CASSTRAGSSYNEQFF. CDR3 DNA: TGTGCCAGCAGCACTCGAGCGGGAAGCTCCTACAATGAGCAGTTCTTC.

The chain employs TRBV11-2 and TRBJ1-6; TRBD1 aligns across 7 bases. With 6 bases clipped from V and 4 bases from J, the junction kept 3 bases outside the gene matches. Germline V gives CDR1 SGHAT, CDR2 FQNNGV. The CDR3 length is 14 residues. The CDR3 bases are TGTGCCAGCAGACAGGGACAGTATAATTCACCCCTCCACTTT. As protein: CASRQGQYNSPLHF. Full variable domain (remainder filled in from reference TRBV11-2 and TRBJ1-6): EAGVAQSPRYKIIEKRQSVAFWCNPISGHATLYWYQQILGQGPKLLIQFQNNGVVDDSQLPKDRFSAERLKGVDSTLKIQPAKLEDSAVYLCASRQGQYNSPLHFGNGTRLTVT.

The chain employs TRBV7-9 and TRBJ2-6; 10 nucleotides agree with TRBD2. The CDR3 is 18 amino acids. Germline values: CDR1 SEHNR, CDR2 FQNEAQ (reference sequence). The J segment lost 5 bases and the V segment lost 4 bases, leaving 11 bases of the junction unmatched. This chain's CDR3 is CASSSAGTSALRANVLTF. The CDR3 DNA is TGTGCCAGCAGCTCAGCCGGGACTAGCGCCCTTAGGGCCAACGTCCTGACTTTC.

This chain links TRBV5-4 with TRBJ1-1; weak D call: TRBD1 (5 bases). The germline V and J ends were trimmed by 0 bases and 3 bases, with 9 bases remaining between them. This CDR3 has 14 residues. CDR1 SGHNT and CDR2 YYREEE come from the germline V gene (reference sequence). DNA of the CDR3: TGTGCCAGCAGCTTGGTGGGGGGGGACACTGAAGCTTTCTTT. This encodes CASSLVGGDTEAFF.

J is TRBJ2-7 and V is TRBV5-6; D perhaps matches TRBD2 (6 bases). In germline, CDR1 is SGHDT, CDR2 YYEEEE. Trimming pared 1 base from V and 7 bases from J, leaving 15 bases between. The CDR3 covers 14 residues. CDR3 residues: CASSLTTARGEQYF. In DNA form, the CDR3 reads TGTGCCAGCAGCTTGACTACCGCCCGGGGGGAGCAGTACTTC.

This chain joins TRBV19 and TRBJ2-7, with 11 bases fitting TRBD2. The CDR3 is 13 amino acids. The germline V gene encodes CDR1 LNHDA and CDR2 SQIVND (reference sequence). V lost 7 bases, J lost 4 bases, and 3 bases stayed unmatched. CDR3: CASTTSGSYEQYF. The CDR3 DNA sequence: TGTGCCAGTACAACTAGCGGGAGTTACGAGCAGTACTTC.

The chain has TRBV7-3 and TRBJ2-1, with TRBD2 identical over 15 bases. Germline loops: CDR1 SGHTA, CDR2 FQGTGA. The CDR3 length is 19 residues. Trimming removed 4 bases from V and 0 bases from J; junction bases left unmatched: 7. CDR3 sequence: CASSSYGTSGRNSYNEQFF. The CDR3, as DNA: TGTGCCAGCAGCTCCTATGGGACTAGCGGGAGGAACTCCTACAATGAGCAGTTCTTC. The full variable domain, rest sourced from reference TRBV7-3 and TRBJ2-1, is GAGVSQTPSNKVTEKGKYVELRCDPISGHTALYWYRQSLGQGPEFLIYFQGTGAADDSGLPNDRFFAVRPEGSVSTLKIQRTERGDSAVYLCASSSYGTSGRNSYNEQFFGPGTRLTVL.

J is TRBJ2-1 and V is TRBV7-9; 7 bases fit TRBD1. With 4 bases clipped from V and 4 bases from J, the junction kept 7 bases outside the gene matches. The length of the CDR3 is 15 residues. CDR1 and CDR2 from the germline V gene are SEHNR and FQNEAQ (reference sequence). CDR3: CASSSTGQLYNEQFF. The CDR3 DNA sequence: TGTGCCAGCAGCTCGACGGGACAGCTGTACAATGAGCAGTTCTTC.